This TCR beta chain was captured by sequencing in a study of blood T cell repertoires in COVID-19. At the level of the study: Specimens from acute and convalescent COVID-19 originated in the United States, Italy and Spain. In each case, the material was cDNA or gDNA derived from T cells, B-cell-depleted T cells, or PBMCs.

Followed over time, Seattle patients had been enrolled while infection was active. Source study methods: Estimated nucleated cell counts came from reference gene primer amplification. Assay: immunoSEQ multiplex PCR; the TCRdb copy retains only in-frame clones and omits some. V and J calls and clone size follow that table, whereas D and trimming were derived from the DNA. Here the sample spans 100,000 or so clones, 80% to 95% being singletons. This CDR3 spans 14 amino acids. Germline-derived CDR1 and CDR2 are SGDLS and YYNGEE. J lost 4 bases, V lost 0 bases, and 1 base had no gene match. The chain couples TRBV9 to TRBJ2-7; 10 bases fit TRBD2. The receptor's source is a woman aged 50 to 60 with COVID-19, enrolled during active disease. Sequencing used peripheral blood. The CDR3 DNA sequence: TGTGCCAGCAGCGTAGATAGCGGGGGGTACGAGCAGTACTTC. Protein sequence: CASSVDSGGYEQYF.